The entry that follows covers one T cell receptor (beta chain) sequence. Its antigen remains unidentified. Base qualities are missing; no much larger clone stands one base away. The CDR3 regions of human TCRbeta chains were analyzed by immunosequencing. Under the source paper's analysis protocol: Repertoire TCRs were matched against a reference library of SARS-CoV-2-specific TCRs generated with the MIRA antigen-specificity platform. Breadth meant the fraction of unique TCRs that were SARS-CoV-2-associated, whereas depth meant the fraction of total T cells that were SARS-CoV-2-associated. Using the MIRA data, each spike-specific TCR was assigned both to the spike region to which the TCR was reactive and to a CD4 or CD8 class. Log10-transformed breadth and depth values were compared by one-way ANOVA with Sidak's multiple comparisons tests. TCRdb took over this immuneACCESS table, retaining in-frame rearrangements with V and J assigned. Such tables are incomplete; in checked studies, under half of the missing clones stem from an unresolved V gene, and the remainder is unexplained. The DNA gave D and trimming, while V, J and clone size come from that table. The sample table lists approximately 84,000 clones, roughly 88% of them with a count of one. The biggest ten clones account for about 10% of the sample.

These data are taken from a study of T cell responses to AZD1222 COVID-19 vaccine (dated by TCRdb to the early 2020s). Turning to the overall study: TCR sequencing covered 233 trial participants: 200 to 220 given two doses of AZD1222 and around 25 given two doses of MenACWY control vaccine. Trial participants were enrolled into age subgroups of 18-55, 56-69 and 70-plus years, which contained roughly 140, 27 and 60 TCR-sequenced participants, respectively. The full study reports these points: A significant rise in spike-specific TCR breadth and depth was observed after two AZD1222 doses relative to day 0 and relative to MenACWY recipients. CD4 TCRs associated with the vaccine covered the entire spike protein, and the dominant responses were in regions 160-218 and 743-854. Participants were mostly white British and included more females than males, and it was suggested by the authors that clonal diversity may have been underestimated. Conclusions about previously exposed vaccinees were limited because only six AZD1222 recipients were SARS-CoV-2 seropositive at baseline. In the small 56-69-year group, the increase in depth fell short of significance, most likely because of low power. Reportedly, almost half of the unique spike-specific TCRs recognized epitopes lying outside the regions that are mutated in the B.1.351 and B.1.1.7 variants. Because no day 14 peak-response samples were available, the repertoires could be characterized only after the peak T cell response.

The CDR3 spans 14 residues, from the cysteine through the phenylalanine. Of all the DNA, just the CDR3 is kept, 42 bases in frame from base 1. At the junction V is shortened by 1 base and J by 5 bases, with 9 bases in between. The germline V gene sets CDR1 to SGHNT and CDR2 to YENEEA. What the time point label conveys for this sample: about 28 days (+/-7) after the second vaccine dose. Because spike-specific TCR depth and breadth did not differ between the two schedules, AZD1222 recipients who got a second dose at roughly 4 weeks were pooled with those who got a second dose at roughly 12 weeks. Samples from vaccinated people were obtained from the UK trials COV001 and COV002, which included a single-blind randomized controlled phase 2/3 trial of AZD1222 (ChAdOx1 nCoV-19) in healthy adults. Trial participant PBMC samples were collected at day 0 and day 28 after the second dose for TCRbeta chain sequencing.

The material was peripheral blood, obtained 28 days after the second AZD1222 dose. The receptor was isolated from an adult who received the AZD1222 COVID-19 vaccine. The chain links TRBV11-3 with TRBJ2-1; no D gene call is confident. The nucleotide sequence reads TGTGCCAGCAGCTTAGGAGCAGTGGACAATGAGCAGTTCTTC. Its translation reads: CASSLGAVDNEQFF.